These T cell receptor beta chains were read from a single sample in a study of T cell changes during pregnancy in multiple sclerosis. Libraries were prepared by immunoSEQ multiplex PCR; TCRdb keeps only in-frame clonotypes and omits some of them. The sample records approximately 40,000 clones, more than 90% being singletons. This material consisted of CD8+ T cells from peripheral blood mononuclear cells, taken in the third trimester of pregnancy. These receptors all stem from a female donor with multiple sclerosis, enrolled in a pregnancy study. The CDR3 runs from the conserved cysteine through the conserved F or W. A D gene is named only where the DNA matches it firmly. Part of the rows lack a size; the others show once, few, many or a class for expanded clones.

V,D,size,J,DNA,CDR3
TRBV6-4,TRBD1,-,TRBJ1-2,TGTGCCAGCAGCCCCGGACAGGGAGGCTATGGCTACACCTTC,CASSPGQGGYGYTF
TRBV7-2,-,-,TRBJ2-1,TGTGCCAGCAGCTTAGGATGGGACTCCGACTCCTACAATGAGCAGTTCTTC,CASSLGWDSDSYNEQFF
TRBV7-9,-,-,TRBJ2-2,TGTGCCAGCAGCCCGAGGGAAACGGGCACCGGGGAGCTGTTTTTT,CASSPRETGTGELFF
TRBV5-1,TRBD2,-,TRBJ2-3,TGCGCCAGCAGTCACGAACCGGGACTAGCGGAACTGGCGGGCACAGATACGCAGTATTTT,CASSHEPGLAELAGTDTQYF
TRBV4-3,TRBD1,-,TRBJ1-2,TGCGCCAGCAGCCAAGATCGGGGACAGAGATATGGCTACACCTTC,CASSQDRGQRYGYTF
TRBV10-3,-,-,TRBJ1-1,TGTGCCATCAGTGAGCCATATTACTACGAGGACAAGGGCCCGGGCCGAAGGGATGAAGCTTTCTTT,CAISEPYYYEDKGPGRRDEAFF
TRBV9,TRBD1,-,TRBJ1-2,TGTGCCAGCAGCATCCAGACAGGGGTTGACTATGGCTACACCTTC,CASSIQTGVDYGYTF
TRBV2,TRBD2,-,TRBJ2-5,TGTGCCAGCAGTGAAAGGGGCGGGAGAGGGGAGACCCAGTACTTC,CASSERGGRGETQYF
TRBV30,TRBD1,-,TRBJ1-2,TGTGCCTGGAGTCCTTTGGCGACAGGGGCTAACTATGGCTACACCTTC,CAWSPLATGANYGYTF
TRBV19,TRBD1,-,TRBJ2-1,TGTGCCAGTAGTATCACAGGGGGATTGTATAATGAGCAGTTCTTC,CASSITGGLYNEQFF
TRBV25-1,-,-,TRBJ1-5,TGTGCCAGCAGTGAGACCGGTACTACTCAGCCCCAGCATTTT,CASSETGTTQPQHF
TRBV5-6,TRBD2,-,TRBJ2-2,TGTGCCAGCAGCTTCGTTCGGGCTAGCGGGAGTCCGCTGTTTTTT,CASSFVRASGSPLFF
TRBV6-1,TRBD2,once,TRBJ2-1,TGTGCCAGCAGTGAAGTTAGCGGGTATTACAATGAGCAGTTCTTC,CASSEVSGYYNEQFF
TRBV10-2,TRBD2,-,TRBJ2-7,TGCGCCAGCACCGAGCGGGAACCCTACGAGCAGTACTTC,CASTEREPYEQYF
TRBV11-2,TRBD2,-,TRBJ2-1,TGTGCCAGCAGCTACCGCCTAGCGGGAGGGCCCAGGGATGAGCAGTTCTTC,CASSYRLAGGPRDEQFF
TRBV5-1,TRBD2,-,TRBJ2-5,TGCGCCAGCAGCTCGCCCGGGACTAAAGGGGCCCAGTACTTC,CASSSPGTKGAQYF
TRBV11-2,-,-,TRBJ2-7,TGTGCCAGCAGCTTGACTGAGTCCTACGAGCAGTACTTC,CASSLTESYEQYF
TRBV10-3,TRBD2,-,TRBJ2-7,TGTGCCATCAGTGCTCTGACTAGCGGGTACGAGCAGTACTTC,CAISALTSGYEQYF
TRBV28,TRBD1,many,TRBJ1-1,TGTGCCAGCAGTTTGGGGTTGGGACAGGGCGGATCAACTGAAGCTTTCTTT,CASSLGLGQGGSTEAFF
TRBV4-1,TRBD2,once,TRBJ2-2,TGCGCCAGCAGCCCCGCAGGCGGGAGAAGGGGCGGGGAGCTGTTTTTT,CASSPAGGRRGGELFF
TRBV9,-,-,TRBJ1-3,TGTGCCAGCAGCGTAGGAGTCTCTGGAAACACCATATATTTT,CASSVGVSGNTIYF
TRBV2,-,-,TRBJ2-7,TGTGCCAGCCGTGGACTTTCTCCCTACGAGCAGTACTTC,CASRGLSPYEQYF
TRBV27,TRBD1,once,TRBJ2-7,TGTGCCAGCAGTTTATACAGGGGATACGAGCAGTACTTC,CASSLYRGYEQYF
TRBV6-5,TRBD2,-,TRBJ2-3,TGTGCCAGCAGTTATTATAGCGGGAGGGCCTCGGATACGCAGTATTTT,CASSYYSGRASDTQYF
TRBV27,TRBD1,-,TRBJ1-5,TGTGCCAGCAGTTTTAGGGCAGGGGGTCGTCCCCAGCATTTT,CASSFRAGGRPQHF
TRBV19,TRBD1,-,TRBJ2-6,TGTGCCACGGGACAGAGCTCTGGGGCCAACGTCCTGACTTTC,CATGQSSGANVLTF
TRBV9,-,-,TRBJ1-4,TGTGCCAGCAGCGGAGGGGGAAGTGGTGAAAAACTGTTTTTT,CASSGGGSGEKLFF
TRBV6-5,-,-,TRBJ2-4,TGTGCCAGCAGTTACTCCTCAGGGTCATCCAAAAACATTCAGTACTTC,CASSYSSGSSKNIQYF
TRBV7-9,-,-,TRBJ1-1,TGTGCCAGCAGCTCATCGGACACCCCTGACGCTTTCTTT,CASSSSDTPDAFF
TRBV13,TRBD2,-,TRBJ2-7,TGTGCCAGCAGCTTCGCGGGAGGTAACGAGCAGTACTTC,CASSFAGGNEQYF
TRBV14,-,-,TRBJ2-5,TGTGCCAGCAGCACCCGACTGAGAGAGACCCAGTACTTC,CASSTRLRETQYF
TRBV10-3,TRBD2,once,TRBJ2-7,TGTGCCATCACCCCGGCGGGGGGAAACGAGCAGTACTTC,CAITPAGGNEQYF
TRBV6-1,-,-,TRBJ2-5,TGTGCCAGCGACGAGGAGTACCAAGAGACCCAGTACTTC,CASDEEYQETQYF
TRBV5-6,TRBD2,-,TRBJ2-7,TGTGCCAGCAGCTACCAGACTAGCGGGAGAGGGCAGTACTTC,CASSYQTSGRGQYF
TRBV29-1,-,-,TRBJ1-3,TGCAGCGTTGAAGCCATGGGGGGAGTAGGAGGAAACACCATATATTTT,CSVEAMGGVGGNTIYF
TRBV7-9,TRBD1,-,TRBJ2-7,TGTGCCAGCAGCCTGCCCGGGACAGGGGACTCCTACGAGCAGTACTTC,CASSLPGTGDSYEQYF
TRBV4-3,TRBD1,-,TRBJ2-2,TGCGCCAGCAGCCTGGACAGGGGAGGTTTCGGGGAGCTGTTTTTT,CASSLDRGGFGELFF
TRBV29-1,TRBD2,-,TRBJ2-1,TGCAGCGTGGAGCGGGAGGGCCCCAATGAGCAGTTCTTC,CSVEREGPNEQFF
TRBV5-4,TRBD2,-,TRBJ2-1,TGTGCCAGCAGCTTGGTACTAGCGGGGATCAATGAGCAGTTCTTC,CASSLVLAGINEQFF
TRBV2,TRBD2,-,TRBJ2-3,TGTGCCAGCAGGCGGGAGACTAGCGGGAGAATAGATACGCAGTATTTT,CASRRETSGRIDTQYF